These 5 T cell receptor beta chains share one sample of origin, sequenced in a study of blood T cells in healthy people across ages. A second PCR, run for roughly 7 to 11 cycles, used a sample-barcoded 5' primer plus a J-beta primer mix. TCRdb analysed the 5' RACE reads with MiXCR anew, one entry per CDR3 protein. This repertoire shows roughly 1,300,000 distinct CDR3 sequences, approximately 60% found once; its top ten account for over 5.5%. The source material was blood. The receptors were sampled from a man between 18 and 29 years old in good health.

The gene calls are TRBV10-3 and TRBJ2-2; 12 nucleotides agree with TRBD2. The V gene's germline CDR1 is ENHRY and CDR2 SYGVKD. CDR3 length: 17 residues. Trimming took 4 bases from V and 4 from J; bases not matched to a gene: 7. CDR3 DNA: TGTGCCATCAGTGCACTAGCGGGAGGAACGCGCACCGGGGAGCTGTTTTTT. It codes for CAISALAGGTRTGELFF.

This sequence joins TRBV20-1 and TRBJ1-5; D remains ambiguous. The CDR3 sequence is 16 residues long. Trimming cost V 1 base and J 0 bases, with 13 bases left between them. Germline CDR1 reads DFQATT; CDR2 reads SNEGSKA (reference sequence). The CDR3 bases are TGCAGTGCTAGAGTATGGGATTCAAGTAGCAATCAGCCCCAGCATTTT. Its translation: CSARVWDSSSNQPQHF.

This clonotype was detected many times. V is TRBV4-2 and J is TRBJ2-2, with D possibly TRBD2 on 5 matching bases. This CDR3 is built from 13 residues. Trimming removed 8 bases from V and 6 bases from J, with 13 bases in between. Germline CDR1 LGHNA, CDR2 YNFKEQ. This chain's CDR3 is CASGTSEAGELFF. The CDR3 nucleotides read TGTGCCAGCGGTACTAGTGAGGCCGGGGAGCTGTTTTTT.

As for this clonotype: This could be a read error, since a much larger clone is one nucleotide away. The CDR3 nucleotides are TGTGCCGGCAGCAGGGACATCACCTACGAGCAGTACTTC. Its translation is CAGSRDITYEQYF. The chain recombines TRBV6-5 with TRBJ2-7; D possibly corresponds to TRBD1 (6 bases). The CDR3 is 13 residues long. Germline-derived CDR1 and CDR2 are MNHEY and SVGAGI.

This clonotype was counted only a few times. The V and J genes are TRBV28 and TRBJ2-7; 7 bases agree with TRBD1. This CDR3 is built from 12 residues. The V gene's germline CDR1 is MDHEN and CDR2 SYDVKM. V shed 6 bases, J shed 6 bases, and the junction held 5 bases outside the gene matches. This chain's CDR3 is CASSQTGFEQYF. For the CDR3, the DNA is TGTGCCAGCAGCCAGACAGGGTTCGAGCAGTACTTC.